Each of the 7 T cell receptor beta chains below was sequenced from the same sample in a study of T cell repertoires in cytomegalovirus infection. Which antigens these TCRs recognize remains unknown. TCRdb called the reads again in MiXCR, with one record for every CDR3 protein. The data contain approximately 120,000 distinct CDR3 sequences, under 30% of them singletons. Specimen: CD8+ T cells from cultured PBMCs, collected from culture after CMV antigen stimulation. Receptors were obtained from a human donor in good health (CMV status not recorded). Some clones in this sample may be carry-over from other donors' samples.

The chain uses TRBV11-2 and TRBJ2-5, with 9 positions matching TRBD1. This CDR3 has 16 amino acids. CDR1 is SGHAT, CDR2 FQNNGV, per germline. Losses at the gene ends were 5 bases for V and 2 bases for J; bases not matched to a gene: 9. DNA for the CDR3: TGTGCCAGCAGCACTCTGGGACAGGGTGCTCAAGAGACCCAGTACTTC. This codes for CASSTLGQGAQETQYF.

The V gene is TRBV12-3 or TRBV12-4, the J gene TRBJ1-5; 7 positions agree with TRBD1. V shed 5 bases, J shed 5 bases, and the junction held 9 bases outside the gene matches. This CDR3 is 15 amino acids long. Here the CDR3 reads CASSPATGKYQPQHF. In DNA, the CDR3 is TGTGCCAGCAGTCCGGCGACAGGGAAGTATCAGCCCCAGCATTTT.

This clonotype turned up a few times. The CDR3 coding sequence is TGTGCCAGCAGCCCTAGCGGGGGGGCAGATGAGCAGTTCTTC. Translating it yields CASSPSGGADEQFF. This chain uses TRBV7-3 with TRBJ2-1; 12 nucleotides agree with TRBD2. The CDR3 runs to 14 residues. Germline CDR1 is SGHTA and CDR2 is FQGTGA. Trimming removed 5 bases from V and 8 bases from J; junction bases left unmatched: 4.

The V gene is TRBV12-3 or TRBV12-4, the J gene TRBJ2-5, with 9 bases fitting TRBD1. The trim removed 6 bases at V and 5 bases at J, leaving 7 bases unmatched. The CDR3 loop spans 14 amino acids. In DNA, the CDR3 is TGTGCCAGCAGCCTTCCGACAGGGGGGGAGACCCAGTACTTC. It encodes CASSLPTGGETQYF.

This clonotype was seen only a few times. The genes are TRBV12-3 or TRBV12-4 and TRBJ2-3, with TRBD2 identical over 8 bases. This CDR3 is 13 amino acids long. J was trimmed by 6 bases and V by 6 bases; bases with no gene match: 5. The DNA of the CDR3 is TGTGCCAGCAGAGGACTAGCCTGGGATACGCAGTATTTT. Protein: CASRGLAWDTQYF.

This clonotype turned up a few times. The chain recombines TRBV19 with TRBJ2-7; D tentatively reads TRBD1 or TRBD2 (5 bases each). CDR1 LNHDA and CDR2 SQIVND come from the germline V gene (reference sequence). The V end lost 4 bases, the J end lost 5 bases, and 15 bases lay between the germline ends. The length of the CDR3 is 14 residues. CDR3 DNA sequence: TGTGCCAGTAGTACCCGACAGCGGCTGGACGAGCAGTACTTC. It codes for CASSTRQRLDEQYF.

J is TRBJ2-1 and V is TRBV4-1, with D tentatively TRBD1 (5 bases). The CDR3 has 14 amino acids. The germline gives CDR1 MGHRA, CDR2 YSYEKL. V shed 7 bases and J shed 8 bases, with 18 bases lying between them. CDR3 protein: CASKDWGQPDEQFF. The DNA of the CDR3 is TGCGCCAGCAAAGACTGGGGCCAGCCCGATGAGCAGTTCTTC.